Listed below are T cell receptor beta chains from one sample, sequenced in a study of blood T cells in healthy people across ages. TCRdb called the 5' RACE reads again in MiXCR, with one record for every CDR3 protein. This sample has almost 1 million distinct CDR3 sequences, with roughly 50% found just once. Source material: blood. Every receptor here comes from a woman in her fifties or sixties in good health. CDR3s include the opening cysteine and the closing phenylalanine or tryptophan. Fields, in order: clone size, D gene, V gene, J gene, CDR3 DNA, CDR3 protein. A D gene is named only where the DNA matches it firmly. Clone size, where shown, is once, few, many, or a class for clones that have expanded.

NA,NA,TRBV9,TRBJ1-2,TGTGCCAGCAGCCCTATATGGACGGATTATGGCTACACCTTC,CASSPIWTDYGYTF
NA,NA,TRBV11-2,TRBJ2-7,TGTGCCAGCAGTGCGGGGCTCACCATTTACGAGCAGTACTTC,CASSAGLTIYEQYF
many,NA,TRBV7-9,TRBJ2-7,TGTGCGACCCGGGACATCTCCCACGAGCAGTACTTC,CATRDISHEQYF
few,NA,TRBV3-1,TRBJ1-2,TGTGCCAGCAGCCAAGCCCTAGACAGGAATGGCTACACCTTC,CASSQALDRNGYTF
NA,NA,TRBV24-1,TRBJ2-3,TGTGCCACCAGCGCCCCCCGGGGCGGAAATACGCAGTATTTT,CATSAPRGGNTQYF
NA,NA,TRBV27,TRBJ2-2,TGTGCCAGCAGTTTTGTGGTAGGGCATCACACCGGGGAGCTGTTTTTT,CASSFVVGHHTGELFF
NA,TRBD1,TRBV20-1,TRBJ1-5,TGCAGTGCTAGAGATCCCACGACGGGACAGTTTTATAGCAATCAGCCCCAGCATTTT,CSARDPTTGQFYSNQPQHF
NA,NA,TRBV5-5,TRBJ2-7,TGTGCCAGCAGTTCCCCGACTGGCTCCTACGAGCAGTACTTC,CASSSPTGSYEQYF
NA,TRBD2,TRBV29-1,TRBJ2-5,TGCAGCGCCCCGGGACTAGCGGGAGTCCAGGAGACCCAGTACTTC,CSAPGLAGVQETQYF
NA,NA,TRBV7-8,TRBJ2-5,TGTGCCAGCAGCTTAGGGACGACAGGGAGGACTGGAGAGCAGTACTTC,CASSLGTTGRTGEQYF
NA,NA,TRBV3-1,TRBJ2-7,TGTGCCAGCAGCCCAGGGCTCGCCAGGGTCTCCTACGAGCAGTACTTC,CASSPGLARVSYEQYF
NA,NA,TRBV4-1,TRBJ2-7,TGCGCCAGCAGCCAAGAAGAGCTAGCAACCTACGAGCAGTACTTC,CASSQEELATYEQYF
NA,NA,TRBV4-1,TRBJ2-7,TGCGCCAGCAGCCAGGGTGGGCTAGCCTCCTACGAGCAGTACTTC,CASSQGGLASYEQYF
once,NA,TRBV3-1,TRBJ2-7,TGTGCCTGCAGCCCTGCTCTGGGGCCTGCCTACGAGCAGTACTTC,CACSPALGPAYEQYF
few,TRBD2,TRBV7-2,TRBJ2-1,TGTGCCAGCAGCCCTGGGAGCGGGAGTAGCTCGCGTGAGCAGTTCTTC,CASSPGSGSSSREQFF
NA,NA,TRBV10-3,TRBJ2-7,TGTGCCATCAGTGAGAGGGCTACTAGGAGCTCCTACGAGCAGTACTTC,CAISERATRSSYEQYF
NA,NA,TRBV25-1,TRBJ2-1,TGTGCCAGCAGTGAAGCTACAGGGTTCAACAATGAGCAGTTCTTC,CASSEATGFNNEQFF
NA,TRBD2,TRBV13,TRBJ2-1,TGTGCCAGCAGCTTAGGCCTGGGACTAGGGTCCTACAATGAGCAGTTCTTC,CASSLGLGLGSYNEQFF
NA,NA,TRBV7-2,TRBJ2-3,TGTGCCAGCAGCTTAGTTGCAGGGGATTACGATACGCAGTATTTT,CASSLVAGDYDTQYF
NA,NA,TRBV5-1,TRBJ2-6,TGCGCCAGCAGCCAGAATATCGGGGCCAACGTCCTGACTTTC,CASSQNIGANVLTF
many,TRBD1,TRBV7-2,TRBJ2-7,TGTGCCAGCAGACCGGGACAGGGTTCCTACGAGCAGTACTTC,CASRPGQGSYEQYF
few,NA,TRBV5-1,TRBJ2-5,TGCGCCAGCAGCTTTTGGGGGCTAGCGGAGTACCAAGAGACCCAGTACTTC,CASSFWGLAEYQETQYF
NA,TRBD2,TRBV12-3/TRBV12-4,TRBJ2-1,TGTGCCAGCAGTTATAGCGGGAGGGCCTTTGAGCAGTTCTTC,CASSYSGRAFEQFF
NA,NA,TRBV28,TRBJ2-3,TGTGCCAGCAGTTTGATGACCGGACAGTTTAGCACAGATACGCAGTATTTT,CASSLMTGQFSTDTQYF